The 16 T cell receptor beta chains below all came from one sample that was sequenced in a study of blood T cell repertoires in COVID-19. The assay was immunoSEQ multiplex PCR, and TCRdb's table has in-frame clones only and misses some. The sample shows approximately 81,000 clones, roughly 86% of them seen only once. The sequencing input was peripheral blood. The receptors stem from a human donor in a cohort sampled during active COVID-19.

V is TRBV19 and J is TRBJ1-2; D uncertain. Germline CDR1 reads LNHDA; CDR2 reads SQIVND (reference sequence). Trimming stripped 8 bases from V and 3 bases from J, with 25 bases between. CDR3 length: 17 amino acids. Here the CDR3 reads CASSTPPTRTDYYGYTF. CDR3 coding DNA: TGTGCCAGTTCCACACCACCCACCCGGACGGACTACTATGGCTACACCTTC.

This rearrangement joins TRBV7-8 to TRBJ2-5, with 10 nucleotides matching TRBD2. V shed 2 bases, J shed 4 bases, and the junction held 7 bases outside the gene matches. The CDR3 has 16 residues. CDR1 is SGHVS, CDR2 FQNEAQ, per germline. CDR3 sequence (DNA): TGTGCCAGCAGCTTAATCAGGAGCGGGGGGGGAGAGACCCAGTACTTC. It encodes CASSLIRSGGGETQYF.

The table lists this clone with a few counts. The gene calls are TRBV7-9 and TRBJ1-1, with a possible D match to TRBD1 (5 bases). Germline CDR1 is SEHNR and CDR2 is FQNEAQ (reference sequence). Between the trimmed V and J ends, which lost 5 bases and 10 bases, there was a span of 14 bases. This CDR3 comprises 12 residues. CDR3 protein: CASSRWGEAAFF. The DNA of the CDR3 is TGTGCCAGCAGCCGTTGGGGGGAGGCAGCTTTCTTT.

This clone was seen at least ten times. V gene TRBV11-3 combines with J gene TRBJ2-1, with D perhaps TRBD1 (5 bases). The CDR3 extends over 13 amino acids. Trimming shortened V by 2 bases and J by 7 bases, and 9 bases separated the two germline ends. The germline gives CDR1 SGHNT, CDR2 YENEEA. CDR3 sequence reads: CASSLKAGNEQFF. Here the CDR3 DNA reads TGTGCCAGCAGCTTAAAAGCAGGGAATGAGCAGTTCTTC.

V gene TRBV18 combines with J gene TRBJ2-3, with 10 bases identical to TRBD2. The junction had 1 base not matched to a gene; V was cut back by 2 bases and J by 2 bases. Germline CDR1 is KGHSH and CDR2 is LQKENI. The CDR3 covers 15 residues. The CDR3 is CASSPTSGATDTQYF. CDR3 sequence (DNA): TGTGCCAGCTCACCAACTAGCGGGGCCACAGATACGCAGTATTTT. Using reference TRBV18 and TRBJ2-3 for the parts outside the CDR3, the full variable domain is NAGVMQNPRHLVRRRGQEARLRCSPMKGHSHVYWYRQLPEEGLKFMVYLQKENIIDESGMPKERFSAEFPKEGPSILRIQQVVRGDSAAYFCASSPTSGATDTQYFGPGTRLTVL.

CDR3 bases: TGTGCCAGCAGCCAAGCGAGGAACACTGAAGCTTTCTTT. Protein sequence: CASSQARNTEAFF. The rearrangement uses TRBV3-1 (or the pseudogene TRBV3-2) and TRBJ1-1, with no clear D. This CDR3 contains 13 residues. Germline assignment: CDR1 LGHDT and CDR2 YNNKEL (reference sequence). Trimming cost V 1 base and J 1 base, with 4 bases left between them.

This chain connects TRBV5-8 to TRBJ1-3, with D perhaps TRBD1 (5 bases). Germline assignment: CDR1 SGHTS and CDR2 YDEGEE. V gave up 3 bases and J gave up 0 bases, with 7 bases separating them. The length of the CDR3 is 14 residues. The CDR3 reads CASSYGGSGNTIYF. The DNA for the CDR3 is TGTGCCAGCAGCTACGGGGGCTCTGGAAACACCATATATTTT.

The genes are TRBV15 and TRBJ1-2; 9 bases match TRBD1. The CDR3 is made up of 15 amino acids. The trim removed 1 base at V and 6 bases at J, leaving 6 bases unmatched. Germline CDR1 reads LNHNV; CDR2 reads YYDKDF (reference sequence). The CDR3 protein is CATSRGTGVADGYTF. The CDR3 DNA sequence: TGTGCCACCAGCAGAGGGACAGGGGTTGCGGATGGCTACACCTTC.

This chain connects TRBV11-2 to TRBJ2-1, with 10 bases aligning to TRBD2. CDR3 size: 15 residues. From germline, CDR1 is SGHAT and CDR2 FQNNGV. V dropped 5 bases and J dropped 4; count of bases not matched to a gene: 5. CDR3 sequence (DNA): TGTGCCAGCAGCCCTCTAGCGGGGGCGTACAATGAGCAGTTCTTC. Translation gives CASSPLAGAYNEQFF. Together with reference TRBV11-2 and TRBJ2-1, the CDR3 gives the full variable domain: EAGVAQSPRYKIIEKRQSVAFWCNPISGHATLYWYQQILGQGPKLLIQFQNNGVVDDSQLPKDRFSAERLKGVDSTLKIQPAKLEDSAVYLCASSPLAGAYNEQFFGPGTRLTVL.

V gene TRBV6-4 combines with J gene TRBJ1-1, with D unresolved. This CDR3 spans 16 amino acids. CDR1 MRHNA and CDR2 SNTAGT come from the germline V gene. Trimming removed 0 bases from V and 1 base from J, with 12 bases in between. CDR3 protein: CASSDSKLAGNTEAFF. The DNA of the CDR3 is TGTGCCAGCAGTGACTCGAAATTAGCGGGGAACACTGAAGCTTTCTTT.

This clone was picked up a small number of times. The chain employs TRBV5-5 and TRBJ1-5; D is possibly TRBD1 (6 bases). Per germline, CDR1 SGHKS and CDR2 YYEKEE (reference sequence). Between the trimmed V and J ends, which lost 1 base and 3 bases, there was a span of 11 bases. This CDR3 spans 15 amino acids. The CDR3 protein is CASSLFAGDNQPQHF. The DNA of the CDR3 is TGTGCCAGCAGCTTGTTCGCAGGGGACAATCAGCCCCAGCATTTT.

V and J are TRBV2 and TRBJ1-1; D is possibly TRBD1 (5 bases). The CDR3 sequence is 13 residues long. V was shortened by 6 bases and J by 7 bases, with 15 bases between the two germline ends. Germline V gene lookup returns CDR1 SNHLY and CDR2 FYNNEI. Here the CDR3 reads CASSVISGGEAFF. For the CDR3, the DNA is TGTGCCAGCAGCGTCATTAGCGGGGGTGAAGCTTTCTTT.

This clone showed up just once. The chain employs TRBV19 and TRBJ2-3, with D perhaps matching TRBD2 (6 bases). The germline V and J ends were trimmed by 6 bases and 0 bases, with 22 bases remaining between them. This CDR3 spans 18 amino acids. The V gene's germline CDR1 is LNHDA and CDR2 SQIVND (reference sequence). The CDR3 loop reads CASSVPLLGGVSTDTQYF. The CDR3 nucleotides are TGTGCCAGTAGCGTACCCCTACTGGGGGGAGTGAGCACAGATACGCAGTATTTT.

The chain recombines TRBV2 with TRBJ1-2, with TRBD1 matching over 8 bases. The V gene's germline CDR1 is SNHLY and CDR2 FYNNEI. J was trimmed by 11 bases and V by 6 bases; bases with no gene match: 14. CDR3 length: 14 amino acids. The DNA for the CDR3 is TGTGCCAGCAGAGCGGGGACAGGCGGACTCGGGTACACCTTC. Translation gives CASRAGTGGLGYTF.

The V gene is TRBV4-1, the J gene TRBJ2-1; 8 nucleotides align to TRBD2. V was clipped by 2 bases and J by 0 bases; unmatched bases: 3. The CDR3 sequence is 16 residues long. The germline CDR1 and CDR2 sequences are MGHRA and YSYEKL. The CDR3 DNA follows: TGCGCCAGCAGCCAAACTAGCGGAAGCTCCTACAATGAGCAGTTCTTC. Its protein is CASSQTSGSSYNEQFF.

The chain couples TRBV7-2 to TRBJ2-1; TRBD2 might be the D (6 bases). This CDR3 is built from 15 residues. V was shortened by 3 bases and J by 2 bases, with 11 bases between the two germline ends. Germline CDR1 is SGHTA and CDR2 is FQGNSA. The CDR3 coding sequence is TGTGCCAGCAGCTTTGTTTCGGGAGCCTACAATGAGCAGTTCTTC. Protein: CASSFVSGAYNEQFF. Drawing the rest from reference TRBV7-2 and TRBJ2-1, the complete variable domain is GAGVSQSPSNKVTEKGKDVELRCDPISGHTALYWYRQSLGQGLEFLIYFQGNSAPDKSGLPSDRFSAERTGGSVSTLTIQRTQQEDSAVYLCASSFVSGAYNEQFFGPGTRLTVL.